Only a few counts were recorded for the clone carrying this T cell receptor (beta chain). The PCR was carried out with 60 Vbeta primers and 13 Jbeta primers. Assay: immunoSEQ multiplex PCR; the TCRdb copy retains only in-frame clones and omits some. This table holds approximately 100,000 clones, approximately 80% found once. The data are from a study of cytomegalovirus exposure and HLA in healthy donors. The CDR3 has 16 residues. V was clipped by 0 bases and J by 3 bases; unmatched bases: 5. Germline V lookup: CDR1 MNHNY, CDR2 SVGAGI (reference sequence). Sequenced sample: PBMCs. The chain joins TRBV6-6 to TRBJ2-3, with 8 bases matching TRBD2. The source of this sequence is a young woman in good health and CMV-seronegative. The CDR3 region is CASSYSLGGGTDTQYF. Here the CDR3 DNA reads TGTGCCAGCAGTTACTCTTTAGGCGGGGGGACAGATACGCAGTATTTT.